This passage covers 24 T cell receptor beta chains from one sample sequenced in a study of PD-L1 blockade in urothelial cancer. The assay was immunoSEQ multiplex PCR, and TCRdb's table has in-frame clones only and misses some. The repertoire includes about 51,000 clones, 88% of them detected once, and around 2.5% sits in the top ten. The time point is: peripheral blood 6 weeks after treatment start. The specimen comprised PBMCs, sampled around atezolizumab (anti-PD-L1) treatment. These receptors all stem from a man between 60 and 70 years old with urothelial cancer.

The rearrangement joins TRBV11-2 to TRBJ2-7, with D tentatively TRBD1 (5 bases). CDR1 and CDR2 (germline): SGHAT, FQNNGV. The V end was cut by 6 bases, the J end by 6 bases, with 18 bases between. This CDR3 is 14 amino acids long. CDR3 loop: CASSPLGLGVEQYF. The CDR3 coding sequence is TGTGCCAGCAGTCCCCTAGGCTTAGGGGTCGAGCAGTACTTC. The whole variable domain, remainder taken from reference TRBV11-2 and TRBJ2-7, is EAGVAQSPRYKIIEKRQSVAFWCNPISGHATLYWYQQILGQGPKLLIQFQNNGVVDDSQLPKDRFSAERLKGVDSTLKIQPAKLEDSAVYLCASSPLGLGVEQYFGPGTRLTVT.

This chain connects TRBV4-3 to TRBJ2-7, with 7 nucleotides matching TRBD1. CDR3 size: 13 residues. Germline lookup yields CDR1 LGHNA and CDR2 YSLEER. Trimming at V came to 0 bases and at J to 6 bases, leaving 2 bases not matched to a gene. CDR3 bases: TGCGCCAGCAGCCAAGAGACAGGGTCCGAGCAGTACTTC. Protein product: CASSQETGSEQYF.

The J gene is TRBJ2-5, the V gene TRBV28, with TRBD2 matching 8 bases. Germline CDR1 is MDHEN and CDR2 is SYDVKM. After removal of 0 bases from V and 2 bases from J, the junction contained 2 bases not matched to a gene. The CDR3 loop spans 15 amino acids. CDR3 nucleotides: TGTGCCAGCAGTTTATGGGCTAGCGGGCAAGAGACCCAGTACTTC. Amino acid sequence: CASSLWASGQETQYF. Combining the CDR3 with reference TRBV28 and TRBJ2-5 gives the whole variable domain DVKVTQSSRYLVKRTGEKVFLECVQDMDHENMFWYRQDPGLGLRLIYFSYDVKMKEKGDIPEGYSVSREKKERFSLILESASTNQTSMYLCASSLWASGQETQYFGPGTRLLVL.

The chain couples TRBV9 to TRBJ2-1; D may be TRBD1 (8 bases). CDR3 length equals 15 residues. Germline V gene lookup returns CDR1 SGDLS and CDR2 YYNGEE. V lost 6 bases and J lost 0, with 13 bases in between. CDR3: CASTGGGGSYNEQFF. In DNA, the CDR3 is TGTGCCAGCACAGGGGGCGGGGGCTCCTACAATGAGCAGTTCTTC.

This chain connects TRBV27 to TRBJ1-5, with 8 bases fitting TRBD1. J was trimmed by 6 bases and V by 4 bases; bases with no gene match: 8. Germline CDR1 is MNHEY and CDR2 is SMNVEV (reference sequence). This CDR3 is 15 amino acids long. CDR3 residues: CASSSSGQGSQPQHF. CDR3 DNA: TGTGCCAGCAGTTCCTCCGGACAGGGAAGTCAGCCCCAGCATTTT.

This chain links TRBV28 with TRBJ2-7, with 10 bases lining up with TRBD1. V trimming: 6 bases; J trimming: 3 bases; junction bases outside the gene matches: 8. The CDR3 spans 15 residues. The germline CDR1 and CDR2 sequences are MDHEN and SYDVKM. CDR3 in DNA: TGTGCCAGCAGCCACACCGGGACAGGGGACTACGAGCAGTACTTC. It specifies CASSHTGTGDYEQYF.

The gene calls are TRBV29-1 and TRBJ2-5; TRBD2 matches 9 bases. V shed 5 bases, J shed 3 bases, and the junction held 4 bases outside the gene matches. The CDR3 spans 13 residues. CDR1 and CDR2 from the germline V gene are SQVTM and ANQGSEA. The CDR3 region is CSVWLAGKETQYF. CDR3 sequence (DNA): TGCAGCGTTTGGCTAGCGGGAAAAGAGACCCAGTACTTC.

J is TRBJ1-1 and V is TRBV9; perhaps TRBD1 as D (5 bases). CDR1 is SGDLS and CDR2 is YYNGEE in the germline V gene. The length of the CDR3 is 14 residues. V shed 3 bases and J shed 1 base, with 10 bases lying between them. Here the CDR3 DNA reads TGTGCCAGCAGCGCATCGACAGAGAACACTGAAGCTTTCTTT. It specifies CASSASTENTEAFF.

The chain recombines TRBV21-1 with TRBJ1-4; TRBD1 is the table's D call, not checked against the DNA. TRBV21-1 is assigned pseudogene status. CDR3 size: 15 residues. CDR3 bases: TGTGCCAGCTCCCGAGGGGGTTCAACTAATGAAAAACTGTTTTTT. It yields the protein CASSRGGSTNEKLFF.

The rearrangement uses TRBV7-9 and TRBJ2-3; TRBD2 matches 8 bases. CDR1 and CDR2 (germline): SEHNR, FQNEAQ (reference sequence). V lost 4 bases, J lost 5 bases, and 17 bases stayed unmatched. This CDR3 is 18 amino acids long. CDR3 residues: CASSSEQDLREEIDTQYF. The CDR3 DNA reads as TGTGCCAGCAGCTCGGAACAGGATTTGCGGGAGGAGATAGATACGCAGTATTTT.

The chain is built from TRBV7-2 and TRBJ2-2; 7 bases map to TRBD1. V lost 2 bases to trimming and J lost 5 bases; unmatched junction nucleotides: 8. The CDR3 spans 16 residues. The germline CDR1 and CDR2 sequences are SGHTA and FQGNSA. This CDR3 is CASSLSGGRRTGELFF. The CDR3, as DNA: TGTGCCAGCAGCTTATCAGGGGGAAGGCGGACCGGGGAGCTGTTTTTT.

This clone has a single count. The CDR3 DNA reads as TGTGCCAGCCTTTCGGGGGTGGGCAATGAGCAGTTCTTC. This sequence encodes CASLSGVGNEQFF. This rearrangement joins TRBV6-1 to TRBJ2-1, with D perhaps matching TRBD2 (6 bases). CDR1 is MNHNS, CDR2 SASEGT, per germline. Trimming stripped 8 bases from V and 6 bases from J, with 14 bases between. CDR3 size: 13 residues.

The chain has TRBV30 and TRBJ1-6, with D hard to call. There are 14 residues in the CDR3. V was trimmed by 3 bases and J by 8 bases, leaving 14 bases between them. Germline lookup yields CDR1 GTSNPN and CDR2 SVGIG (reference sequence). DNA of the CDR3: TGTGCCTGGAGCGATGGGCAATTGGATTCACCCCTCCACTTT. It encodes CAWSDGQLDSPLHF.

The J gene is TRBJ2-3, the V gene TRBV5-1; D is uncertain. The germline gives CDR1 SGHRS, CDR2 YFSETQ. V was trimmed by 4 bases and J by 0 bases, leaving 9 bases between them. The CDR3 contains 14 residues. DNA of the CDR3: TGCGCCAGCAGCCCACTTATGAGCACAGATACGCAGTATTTT. Protein: CASSPLMSTDTQYF.

The rearrangement links TRBV2 to TRBJ2-3, with 8 positions matching TRBD2. CDR3 size: 13 residues. The germline V gene encodes CDR1 SNHLY and CDR2 FYNNEI. V lost 10 bases and J lost 6; bases outside the gene matches: 9. Here the CDR3 DNA reads TGTGCCACCGATCGGGGGGGCAGGGATACGCAGTATTTT. This translates into CATDRGGRDTQYF.

The rearrangement links TRBV10-3 to TRBJ2-1, with TRBD2 matching 16 bases. The length of the CDR3 is 17 residues. Germline CDR1 is ENHRY and CDR2 is SYGVKD. V dropped 5 bases and J dropped 4; count of bases not matched to a gene: 5. CDR3 DNA: TGTGCCATCAGTCCCGGGACTAGCGGGGGGGGATACAATGAGCAGTTCTTC. Its translation: CAISPGTSGGGYNEQFF.

Here the CDR3 DNA reads TGTGCCAGCAGCCGACAGGGGGCTAAACAGCCCCAGCATTTT. Translating it yields CASSRQGAKQPQHF. The chain has TRBV5-4 and TRBJ1-5; 10 nucleotides match TRBD1. The germline CDR1 and CDR2 sequences are SGHNT and YYREEE (reference sequence). J was trimmed by 7 bases and V by 4 bases; bases with no gene match: 5. The CDR3 is made up of 14 amino acids.

The chain links TRBV25-1 to TRBJ2-1; perhaps TRBD1 as D (5 bases). V lost 1 base, J lost 1 base, and 11 bases lay in between. The CDR3 has 16 residues. Germline assignment: CDR1 MGHDK and CDR2 SYGVNS. In nucleotides, the CDR3 is TGTGCCAGCAGTGAATCAAGGGGTCGGTCCTACAATGAGCAGTTCTTC. Its translation is CASSESRGRSYNEQFF.

The rearrangement links TRBV19 to TRBJ1-3; no clear D gene. Germline assignment: CDR1 LNHDA and CDR2 SQIVND (reference sequence). The ends were cut back, 5 bases at V and 0 bases at J, with 8 bases in the middle. This CDR3 spans 14 amino acids. CDR3 protein: CASSSHSSGNTIYF. CDR3 sequence (DNA): TGTGCCAGTAGTTCTCACAGCTCTGGAAACACCATATATTTT.

This clone was seen just once. This chain connects TRBV28 to TRBJ2-7, with a tentative D call TRBD2 (5 bases). Trimming cost V 2 bases and J 2 bases, with 10 bases left between them. The germline CDR1 and CDR2 sequences are MDHEN and SYDVKM. The CDR3 loop spans 14 amino acids. Here the CDR3 DNA reads TGTGCCAGCAGTTTAGCTAGCCAAGCCTACGAGCAGTACTTC. Protein: CASSLASQAYEQYF.

The chain uses TRBV9 and TRBJ2-5; no definite D call. The length of the CDR3 is 14 residues. The V gene's germline CDR1 is SGDLS and CDR2 YYNGEE. V was clipped by 0 bases and J by 2 bases, with 8 bases between them. Here the CDR3 reads CASSVGGLQETQYF. CDR3 nucleotide sequence: TGTGCCAGCAGCGTAGGAGGTTTGCAAGAGACCCAGTACTTC.

The CDR3 loop reads CASSIDGVGYNSPLHF. The CDR3 DNA follows: TGTGCCAGTAGTATTGACGGGGTTGGCTATAATTCACCCCTCCACTTT. V and J are TRBV19 and TRBJ1-6, with D unclear. This CDR3 has 16 residues. CDR1 LNHDA and CDR2 SQIVND come from the germline V gene (reference sequence). V shed 3 bases and J shed 3 bases, with 12 bases lying between them.

This clone was seen once. The V call is TRBV5-1, the J call TRBJ1-1, with 7 bases that match TRBD1. J gave up 4 bases and V 1 base, and 4 bases lay outside the gene matches. CDR3 length: 14 residues. The V gene's germline CDR1 is SGHRS and CDR2 YFSETQ. CDR3 in DNA: TGCGCCAGCAGCTTGTATGCAGGGGGCACTGAAGCTTTCTTT. This sequence encodes CASSLYAGGTEAFF.

The gene calls are TRBV6-1 and TRBJ2-1, with D possibly matching TRBD2 (6 bases). Germline-derived CDR1 and CDR2 are MNHNS and SASEGT. The CDR3 loop spans 15 amino acids. The V end was cut by 5 bases, the J end by 3 bases, with 14 bases between. The CDR3 DNA is TGTGCCAGCAGTCAGAAGCGGGCGGGCTACAATGAGCAGTTCTTC. Translation gives CASSQKRAGYNEQFF.